Below are 30 T cell receptor beta chains sequenced from a single sample in a study of Graves' ophthalmopathy and Graves' hyperthyroidism. As the template, RNA transcripts were used to amplify TCR beta CDR3 regions. Following a first-round RT-PCR that used HTBI primers, a second-round multiplex PCR was carried out. TCRdb itself ran the multiplex PCR reads through MiXCR, one entry per CDR3 protein. The table has about 200,000 distinct CDR3 sequences, roughly 27% seen once; the top ten hold approximately 9%. Sequencing was done on a sample of peripheral blood. The origin of the receptors is a man between 50 and 59 years old with Graves' ophthalmopathy.

This clonotype was seen many times. The rearrangement links TRBV19 to TRBJ1-1; TRBD1 agrees at 7 bases. The CDR3 loop spans 14 amino acids. Germline V gene sequence: CDR1 LNHDA, CDR2 SQIVND (reference sequence). With 3 bases clipped from V and 0 bases from J, the junction kept 1 base outside the gene matches. The CDR3 DNA reads as TGTGCCAGTAGTATGGGACAGCTGAACACTGAAGCTTTCTTT. As protein: CASSMGQLNTEAFF.

This clonotype has at least ten counts. The rearrangement links TRBV6-2 or TRBV6-3 to TRBJ1-5; D ambiguous. Deletions cut 6 bases from V and 11 bases from J, with 11 bases between. The length of the CDR3 is 11 residues. CDR1 MNHEY and CDR2 SVGEGT come from the germline V gene. The CDR3 reads CASSLDGTQHF. CDR3 coding DNA: TGTGCCAGCAGCCTAGACGGAACCCAGCATTTT.

This sequence joins TRBV6-5 and TRBJ2-5; D is possibly TRBD2 (6 bases). CDR1 is MNHEY and CDR2 is SVGAGI in the germline V gene. CDR3 length: 16 amino acids. Trimming cost V 2 bases and J 5 bases, with 18 bases left between them. This CDR3 reads CASSYSQAGGGETQYF. As DNA, the CDR3 is TGTGCCAGCAGTTACAGTCAAGCGGGCGGCGGGGAGACCCAGTACTTC.

The table lists this clonotype with many counts. The J gene is TRBJ2-7, the V gene TRBV27; the D is unclear. The CDR3 consists of 13 residues. CDR1 and CDR2 from the germline V gene are MNHEY and SMNVEV (reference sequence). V lost 2 bases, J lost 1 base, and 6 bases lay in between. In DNA, the CDR3 is TGTGCCAGCAGTTTAACCCAGTCCTACGAGCAGTACTTC. The encoded protein is CASSLTQSYEQYF.

This clonotype was picked up many times. J is TRBJ2-7 and V is TRBV12-3 or TRBV12-4; 12 bases align to TRBD2. The J segment lost 5 bases and the V segment lost 3 bases, leaving 2 bases of the junction unmatched. The CDR3 is made up of 14 amino acids. The CDR3 sequence: CASSFRLAGDEQYF. The DNA for the CDR3 is TGTGCCAGCAGTTTTAGACTAGCGGGAGACGAGCAGTACTTC.

Ten or more counts support this clonotype. The genes are TRBV20-1 and TRBJ2-7, with TRBD2 identical over 9 bases. The CDR3 is 15 residues long. Germline loops: CDR1 DFQATT, CDR2 SNEGSKA (reference sequence). V was pared by 0 bases and J by 2 bases, with 5 bases of the junction left unmatched. This CDR3 reads CSAREREGHTYEQYF. The CDR3 nucleotides read TGCAGTGCTAGAGAGCGGGAGGGCCATACCTACGAGCAGTACTTC.

Many counts were recorded for this clonotype. The junction shows a germline mismatch at one end, possibly a read error. The gene calls are TRBV15 and TRBJ1-3; D remains unclear. The CDR3 is 14 residues long. CDR1 is LNHNV, CDR2 YYDKDF, per germline (reference sequence). Here the CDR3 DNA reads TGTGCCACCAAACTACTGCGATCTGAAAACACCATATATTTT. Amino acid sequence: CATKLLRSENTIYF.

This clonotype has at least ten counts. The chain couples TRBV6-2 or TRBV6-3 to TRBJ2-5; 8 bases match TRBD2. Germline CDR1 MNHEY, CDR2 SVGEGT. The CDR3 sequence is 14 residues long. J gave up 4 bases and V 0 bases, and 1 base lay outside the gene matches. This CDR3 reads CASSYSGLGETQYF. The CDR3 DNA reads as TGTGCCAGCAGTTACTCGGGACTAGGAGAGACCCAGTACTTC.

This clonotype was recorded only once. V gene TRBV7-2 combines with J gene TRBJ1-3; D perhaps matches TRBD1 (6 bases). Trimming removed 4 bases from V and 6 bases from J, with 13 bases in between. The CDR3 sequence is 14 residues long. Germline CDR1 SGHTA, CDR2 FQGNSA. The CDR3 here is CASSSPTGINTIYF. For the CDR3, the DNA is TGTGCCAGCAGCTCCCCCACAGGGATAAACACCATATATTTT.

The chain employs TRBV6-1 and TRBJ2-2; D call uncertain. The CDR3 runs to 16 residues. The germline V gene encodes CDR1 MNHNS and CDR2 SASEGT. The ends were cut back, 2 bases at V and 0 bases at J, with 10 bases in the middle. The CDR3 DNA sequence: TGTGCCAGCAGTGAATCCTTCTACTCGAACACCGGGGAGCTGTTTTTT. Translation gives CASSESFYSNTGELFF.

This clonotype was seen ten or more times. This chain joins TRBV6-2 or TRBV6-3 and TRBJ2-7; 7 positions match TRBD2. Germline CDR1 MNHEY, CDR2 SVGEGT. Trimming cost V 2 bases and J 3 bases; bases outside gene matches: 10. This CDR3 has 16 amino acids. The CDR3 sequence is CASSYTATRDYYEQYF. CDR3 nucleotides: TGTGCCAGCAGTTACACCGCAACACGGGACTACTACGAGCAGTACTTC.

This chain links TRBV7-2 with TRBJ2-2; 11 bases align to TRBD1. Germline CDR1 reads SGHTA; CDR2 reads FQGNSA. V lost 5 bases, J lost 7 bases, and 6 bases stayed unmatched. The CDR3 is 15 amino acids. CDR3 in DNA: TGTGCCAGCAGCCGGGACAGGGGGTCGAACGGGGAGCTGTTTTTT. Residues: CASSRDRGSNGELFF.

The chain employs TRBV2 and TRBJ1-1, with D possibly being TRBD1 (5 bases). This CDR3 is 12 amino acids long. In germline, CDR1 is SNHLY, CDR2 FYNNEI. V dropped 6 bases and J dropped 11 bases, with 16 bases sitting between them. CDR3 amino acids: CASRGPEVGAFF. The CDR3 coding sequence is TGTGCCAGCAGGGGGCCAGAGGTTGGCGCTTTCTTT.

This chain's CDR3 is CASSAGTGTEQYF. CDR3 in DNA: TGTGCCAGCAGCGCGGGAACAGGGACCGAGCAGTACTTC. V and J are TRBV7-3 and TRBJ2-7, with D possibly being TRBD1 or TRBD2 (6 bases each). V lost 5 bases, J lost 6 bases, and 14 bases lay in between. This CDR3 comprises 13 residues. From germline, CDR1 is SGHTA and CDR2 FQGTGA.

This clonotype was seen repeatedly, ten times or more. The chain joins TRBV11-1 to TRBJ2-2, with 11 bases fitting TRBD2. The V segment lost 8 bases and the J segment 7 bases; nucleotides outside the gene matches: 12. The CDR3 runs to 16 residues. From germline, CDR1 is SGHAT and CDR2 FQDESV (reference sequence). The DNA for the CDR3 is TGTGCCAGCTTTGAACTAGCGGGAGATTTTGGCGGGGAGCTGTTTTTT. The encoded protein is CASFELAGDFGGELFF.

This clonotype has ten or more counts. The chain has TRBV7-9 and TRBJ2-7, with D hard to call. V lost 1 base and J 7 bases, leaving 17 bases between the germline ends. Germline V gives CDR1 SEHNR, CDR2 FQNEAQ (reference sequence). The CDR3 runs to 15 residues. As DNA, the CDR3 is TGTGCCAGCAGCTTAGTTTCAGCGACCCGCCTGGAGCAGTACTTC. Protein product: CASSLVSATRLEQYF.

This clonotype was observed at least ten times. CDR3 sequence reads: CASTEGTASSYEQYF. Here the CDR3 DNA reads TGTGCCAGCACGGAGGGGACAGCGAGCTCCTACGAGCAGTACTTC. V and J are TRBV6-1 and TRBJ2-7, with D perhaps TRBD1 (7 bases). The V gene's germline CDR1 is MNHNS and CDR2 SASEGT. The CDR3 consists of 15 residues. Between the trimmed V and J ends, which lost 7 bases and 0 bases, there was a span of 16 bases.

This clonotype has a count of ten or more. The rearrangement joins TRBV6-5 to TRBJ1-5; 7 bases are shared with TRBD1. With V trimmed by 6 bases and J by 4 bases, 6 bases remained unmatched. Germline V CDR1 and CDR2: MNHEY, SVGAGI. The CDR3 loop spans 14 amino acids. The CDR3 coding sequence is TGTGCCAGCAGCCTACAGGGGCGGAATCAGCCCCAGCATTTT. Protein: CASSLQGRNQPQHF.

This clonotype has ten or more counts. The V and J genes are TRBV29-1 and TRBJ2-2; either TRBD1 or TRBD2 may fit D (5 bases each). Germline-derived CDR1 and CDR2 are SQVTM and ANQGSEA. Trimming removed 1 base at V and 0 bases at J, with 9 bases between. This CDR3 is built from 15 residues. The CDR3 nucleotides read TGCAGCGTTGAAGCAGGGACCGCGAACACCGGGGAGCTGTTTTTT. Protein sequence: CSVEAGTANTGELFF.

CDR3: CASSGTGTYQPQHF. The CDR3 DNA reads TGTGCCAGCAGTGGGACAGGGACGTATCAGCCCCAGCATTTT. V and J are TRBV6-1 and TRBJ1-5, with 8 bases lining up with TRBD1. The CDR3 length is 14 residues. CDR1 is MNHNS and CDR2 is SASEGT in the germline V gene. Unmatched junction bases numbered 4, after V lost 4 bases and J lost 5 bases.

This chain uses TRBV6-1 with TRBJ1-1; maybe TRBD1 (6 bases). Trimming took off 2 bases at V and 0 bases at J, with 10 bases between the two ends. The CDR3 has 15 residues. Germline V CDR1 and CDR2: MNHNS, SASEGT. CDR3 protein: CASSEYDRLNTEAFF. CDR3 DNA sequence: TGTGCCAGCAGTGAATATGACAGGCTGAACACTGAAGCTTTCTTT.

V and J are TRBV20-1 and TRBJ2-7, with D perhaps assigned TRBD1 or TRBD2 (5 bases each). The CDR3 contains 14 residues. V lost 6 bases and J lost 7, with 22 bases in between. The germline CDR1 and CDR2 sequences are DFQATT and SNEGSKA (reference sequence). The CDR3 reads CSATQGWGLGEQYF. For the CDR3, the DNA is TGCAGTGCCACTCAGGGATGGGGGTTGGGGGAGCAGTACTTC.

V usage is TRBV19 and J usage is TRBJ2-7, with 10 bases matching TRBD2. V lost 7 bases to trimming and J lost 2 bases; unmatched junction nucleotides: 5. The CDR3 contains 14 residues. The germline gives CDR1 LNHDA, CDR2 SQIVND (reference sequence). The CDR3 sequence: CASNPSGGPYEQYF. In nucleotides, the CDR3 is TGTGCCAGTAACCCTAGCGGGGGTCCCTACGAGCAGTACTTC.

In this sample, this clonotype turned up many times. V gene TRBV15 combines with J gene TRBJ2-2; D may be TRBD1 (6 bases). V was pared by 8 bases and J by 4 bases, with 11 bases between. Germline V lookup: CDR1 LNHNV, CDR2 YYDKDF (reference sequence). The CDR3 has 13 amino acids. CDR3 residues: CATEAGATGELFF. The CDR3 nucleotides read TGTGCCACCGAGGCAGGGGCCACCGGGGAGCTGTTTTTT. The whole variable domain, filled in from reference TRBV15 and TRBJ2-2, reads DAMVIQNPRYQVTQFGKPVTLSCSQTLNHNVMYWYQQKSSQAPKLLFHYYDKDFNNEADTPDNFQSRRPNTSFCFLDIRSPGLGDTAMYLCATEAGATGELFFGEGSRLTVL.

This clonotype came up many times. J is TRBJ2-7 and V is TRBV7-8; 12 bases align to TRBD1. Unmatched junction bases numbered 6, after V lost 1 base and J lost 5 bases. The CDR3 covers 16 residues. Germline-derived CDR1 and CDR2 are SGHVS and FQNEAQ. The CDR3 loop is CASSLVGGTGGDEQYF. The CDR3 nucleotides are TGTGCCAGCAGCTTAGTTGGGGGGACAGGGGGCGACGAGCAGTACTTC.

This clonotype was observed at least ten times. The rearrangement links TRBV3-1 to TRBJ2-4; perhaps TRBD1 as D (6 bases). This CDR3 comprises 15 residues. V was pared by 3 bases and J by 9 bases, with 18 bases between. Germline V gene lookup returns CDR1 LGHDT and CDR2 YNNKEL (reference sequence). For the CDR3, the DNA is TGTGCCAGCAGCCACGGGACCTTGGACAGAAGCATTCAGTACTTC. This gives the protein CASSHGTLDRSIQYF. Variable domain in full (rest from reference TRBV3-1 and TRBJ2-4): DTAVSQTPKYLVTQMGNDKSIKCEQNLGHDTMYWYKQDSKKFLKIMFSYNNKELIINETVPNRFSPKSPDKAHLNLHINSLELGDSAVYFCASSHGTLDRSIQYFGAGTRLSVL.

This clonotype was seen many times. The chain carries TRBV28 and TRBJ2-5; 10 bases map to TRBD2. Trimming cost V 2 bases and J 2 bases; bases outside gene matches: 8. The CDR3 totals 17 residues. The germline CDR1 and CDR2 sequences are MDHEN and SYDVKM. The CDR3 coding sequence is TGTGCCAGCAGTTTACGCACAGGGACTAGCGCTCAAGAGACCCAGTACTTC. Protein sequence: CASSLRTGTSAQETQYF.

This clonotype was picked up many times. The chain has TRBV5-6 and TRBJ1-2; D unresolved. CDR3 size: 13 residues. Deletions cut 1 base from V and 4 bases from J, with 8 bases between. The germline gives CDR1 SGHDT, CDR2 YYEEEE. The CDR3 protein is CASSLYDSYGYTF. The CDR3 nucleotides are TGTGCCAGCAGCTTGTATGACTCCTATGGCTACACCTTC.

The V call is TRBV6-5, the J call TRBJ1-5, with D perhaps matching TRBD1 (5 bases). Germline-derived CDR1 and CDR2 are MNHEY and SVGAGI. V lost 2 bases, J lost 6 bases, and 14 bases lay in between. This CDR3 spans 15 amino acids. CDR3 in DNA: TGTGCCAGCAGTTACGACGGGGCTTTTCGTCAGCCCCAGCATTTT. It translates to CASSYDGAFRQPQHF.

The rearrangement uses TRBV5-4 and TRBJ2-3; 13 nucleotides agree with TRBD2. Per germline, CDR1 SGHNT and CDR2 YYREEE (reference sequence). The CDR3 has 17 amino acids. V lost 3 bases and J lost 8; bases outside the gene matches: 12. CDR3 protein: CASSWGLAGRFPITQYF. Here the CDR3 DNA reads TGTGCCAGCAGCTGGGGACTAGCGGGAAGGTTTCCTATTACGCAGTATTTT.